These T cell receptor beta chains were read from a single sample in a study of T cells in Graves' hyperthyroidism and ophthalmopathy. From the multiplex PCR reads, TCRdb called clonotypes with MiXCR, one entry per CDR3 protein. The table has a few hundred thousand distinct CDR3 sequences, roughly 25% seen once. The sample was blood. The receptors come from a middle-aged man with Graves' hyperthyroidism. CDR3s include the opening cysteine and the closing phenylalanine or tryptophan. The D gene is left open where the match is weak. Only some rows state a clone size, as once, few, many or a class for expanded clones.

cdr3_aa cdr3_nt j_call clone_size d_call v_call
CAWGPSSGYTF TGTGCCTGGGGACCTTCGAGTGGCTACACCTTC TRBJ1-2 few . TRBV30
CATSSPRGSYNEQFF TGTGCCACCAGCAGTCCCAGAGGGTCCTACAATGAGCAGTTCTTC TRBJ2-1 few . TRBV15
CASSQDMLEQYF TGCGCCAGCAGCCAGGACATGCTCGAGCAGTACTTC TRBJ2-7 . . TRBV5-1
CASSDSGIRGQNIQYF TGTGCCAGCAGCGACTCCGGGATTAGGGGCCAAAACATTCAGTACTTC TRBJ2-4 . . TRBV6-5
CASSEVAGSHGYTF TGTGCCAGCAGTGAAGTCGCGGGCAGCCATGGCTACACCTTC TRBJ1-2 . . TRBV6-1
CASSPPYQGGETQYF TGTGCCAGCTCACCACCGTACCAGGGAGGAGAGACCCAGTACTTC TRBJ2-5 many . TRBV18
CASSLAPAEENTEAFF TGTGCCAGCAGCCTAGCCCCCGCAGAGGAGAACACTGAAGCTTTCTTT TRBJ1-1 many . TRBV11-2
CASSGDQSGANVLTF TGTGCCAGCAGTGGGGATCAATCTGGGGCCAACGTCCTGACTTTC TRBJ2-6 . . TRBV6-5
CAAEPGQGSDTQYF TGTGCCGCGGAACCGGGACAGGGTTCAGATACGCAGTATTTT TRBJ2-3 few TRBD1 TRBV24-1
CASSSHGTAANYGYTF TGTGCCAGCAGTTCCCATGGGACAGCGGCTAACTATGGCTACACCTTC TRBJ1-2 . TRBD1 TRBV27
CASSLGLAGVTDTQYF TGTGCCAGCAGCTTGGGACTAGCGGGAGTCACAGATACGCAGTATTTT TRBJ2-3 many TRBD2 TRBV7-3
CASSSLTGGGTEAFF TGTGCCAGCAGCTCTCTAACCGGGGGCGGCACTGAAGCTTTCTTT TRBJ1-1 . . TRBV7-7
CASSQSSTTAPYEQYF TGTGCCAGCAGCCAAAGCTCTACGACCGCGCCCTACGAGCAGTACTTC TRBJ2-7 . . TRBV4-2
CASATGGEGIHGYTF TGTGCCAGCGCGACAGGGGGCGAGGGTATCCATGGCTACACCTTC TRBJ1-2 many TRBD1 TRBV28
CASSQSHKGPYEQYF TGCGCCAGCAGCCAATCTCACAAAGGGCCCTACGAGCAGTACTTC TRBJ2-7 many . TRBV4-1
CASSYKVSSYEQYF TGTGCCAGCAGTTATAAGGTCAGCTCCTACGAGCAGTACTTC TRBJ2-7 . . TRBV6-5
CASSLILGQGIWQYF TGTGCCAGCAGTTTAATTTTGGGACAGGGGATATGGCAGTACTTC TRBJ2-7 . TRBD1 TRBV12-3/TRBV12-4
CASSPTLGLAGVNEQFF TGTGCCAGCTCACCAACACTCGGACTAGCGGGAGTCAATGAGCAGTTCTTC TRBJ2-1 . TRBD2 TRBV18
CASSLEPTGSPYEQYF TGCGCCAGCAGCCTCGAACCGACGGGGAGCCCCTACGAGCAGTACTTC TRBJ2-7 . . TRBV5-1
CASSELTSGANVLTF TGTGCCAGCAGTGAATTGACCTCTGGGGCCAACGTCCTGACTTTC TRBJ2-6 . . TRBV2
CASSYIGLAGYEQYF TGTGCCAGCAGTTACATAGGACTAGCGGGCTACGAGCAGTACTTC TRBJ2-7 many TRBD2 TRBV6-2/TRBV6-3
CSASGTTGSAQYF TGCAGTGCCTCCGGGACGACGGGGAGCGCCCAGTACTTC TRBJ2-5 . . TRBV20-1
CASSDFQGSASYEQYF TGTGCCAGCAGTGACTTCCAGGGAAGCGCCTCCTACGAGCAGTACTTC TRBJ2-7 many . TRBV6-1
CASSFGPAAGELFF TGTGCCAGCAGCTTCGGACCCGCCGCCGGGGAGCTGTTTTTT TRBJ2-2 many . TRBV11-1
CAWSGDYGYTF TGTGCCTGGAGTGGGGACTATGGCTACACCTTC TRBJ1-2 . . TRBV30
CSVEEIPPRGFGDEKLFF TGCAGCGTTGAAGAAATACCACCAAGGGGATTCGGGGATGAAAAACTGTTTTTT TRBJ1-4 . . TRBV29-1
CASSLGETQDNEQFF TGTGCCAGCAGCTTAGGCGAGACACAGGACAATGAGCAGTTCTTC TRBJ2-1 many . TRBV11-3
CATSSNRGTDTQYF TGCGCCACCTCGTCGAACAGGGGCACAGATACGCAGTATTTT TRBJ2-3 once . TRBV10-1
CASKGGPDTGELFF TGTGCCAGCAAGGGAGGGCCGGACACCGGGGAGCTGTTTTTT TRBJ2-2 . TRBD2 TRBV6-1
CAISESTQGVTGQFF TGTGCCATCAGTGAGTCGACCCAGGGAGTTACTGGGCAGTTCTTC TRBJ2-1 few . TRBV10-3
CASSLARVGIETQYF TGTGCCAGCAGTTTAGCCCGGGTGGGGATCGAGACCCAGTACTTC TRBJ2-5 many . TRBV12-3/TRBV12-4
CASSLRPTGELFF TGTGCCAGCAGCTTACGTCCCACCGGGGAGCTGTTTTTT TRBJ2-2 . . TRBV11-1
CAWSQGRGNEQFF TGTGCCTGGAGTCAGGGGAGGGGAAATGAGCAGTTCTTC TRBJ2-1 . . TRBV30
CASSFPDSSYEQYF TGTGCCAGCAGCTTCCCGGACAGCTCCTACGAGCAGTACTTC TRBJ2-7 few . TRBV7-3
CASSPTEGVAGELFF TGTGCCAGCAGTCCCACCGAGGGGGTAGCCGGGGAGCTGTTTTTT TRBJ2-2 . . TRBV28
CASSPGTAGNQPQHF TGTGCCAGCAGCCCAGGGACAGCGGGCAATCAGCCCCAGCATTTT TRBJ1-5 many TRBD1 TRBV28
CATKSGPPADEQFF TGTGCCACCAAATCGGGACCCCCAGCCGATGAGCAGTTCTTC TRBJ2-1 few . TRBV6-1
CASSFGGGPITDTQYF TGTGCCAGCAGCTTTGGCGGAGGACCGATCACAGATACGCAGTATTTT TRBJ2-3 many . TRBV11-2
CAGSLVRETLEQYF TGTGCCGGCAGTTTGGTGCGGGAGACCCTCGAGCAGTACTTC TRBJ2-7 . TRBD2 TRBV27
CSARGSGLAGEFAYEQYF TGCAGTGCTAGGGGGTCGGGACTAGCGGGAGAGTTTGCCTACGAGCAGTACTTC TRBJ2-7 few TRBD2 TRBV20-1
CASSSRLAGGLPDTQYF TGTGCCAGCAGCTCTAGACTAGCGGGAGGCCTACCAGATACGCAGTATTTT TRBJ2-3 few TRBD2 TRBV7-9
CASSPLAGVSAYEQYF TGTGCCAGCTCACCACTTGCGGGAGTATCCGCCTACGAGCAGTACTTC TRBJ2-7 few TRBD2 TRBV18
CAISATSGRGDEQFF TGTGCCATCAGTGCCACTAGCGGGAGAGGGGATGAGCAGTTCTTC TRBJ2-1 few TRBD2 TRBV10-3
CASSLPPYNEQFF TGTGCCAGCAGCTTACCCCCGTACAATGAGCAGTTCTTC TRBJ2-1 many . TRBV7-3
CASSYSGQTNTGELFF TGTGCCAGCAGTTACTCGGGACAGACAAACACCGGGGAGCTGTTTTTT TRBJ2-2 few TRBD1 TRBV6-5
CASSTGFYNEQFF TGTGCCAGTAGCACAGGGTTTTACAATGAGCAGTTCTTC TRBJ2-1 . . TRBV19
CATSRVVGSGRVHEQYF TGTGCCACCAGCAGAGTCGTTGGTAGCGGGAGGGTCCACGAGCAGTACTTC TRBJ2-7 . TRBD2 TRBV15
CASSSRQGVWVTDTQYF TGTGCCAGCAGCTCCCGGCAAGGCGTCTGGGTCACAGATACGCAGTATTTT TRBJ2-3 . . TRBV7-2
CATSSITRLATNTGELFF TGTGCCACCAGCAGTATCACCAGACTAGCGACAAACACCGGGGAGCTGTTTTTT TRBJ2-2 . TRBD2 TRBV15
CASSYSGSNYGYTF TGTGCCAGCAGTTACTCCGGCTCTAACTATGGCTACACCTTC TRBJ1-2 many . TRBV6-5
CASSFAQGNNEQFF TGTGCCAGCAGCTTCGCGCAAGGAAACAATGAGCAGTTCTTC TRBJ2-1 . . TRBV11-1
CASSRNTYGYTF TGTGCCAGCAGCCGGAATACCTATGGCTACACCTTC TRBJ1-2 few . TRBV3-1
CSAREFQGSRPDTQYF TGCAGTGCTAGAGAATTCCAAGGCTCGCGGCCAGATACGCAGTATTTT TRBJ2-3 many . TRBV20-1
CASSQARRGQFF TGTGCCAGCAGCCAAGCCAGACGGGGGCAGTTCTTC TRBJ2-1 . . TRBV3-1
CASSPDGEQYF TGTGCCAGCAGCCCGGATGGGGAGCAGTACTTC TRBJ2-7 many . TRBV6-2/TRBV6-3
CASSQDWGGHTEAFF TGTGCCAGCAGCCAAGATTGGGGGGGACACACTGAAGCTTTCTTT TRBJ1-1 many . TRBV3-1
CATREGRETQYF TGTGCCACCCGGGAGGGCCGGGAGACCCAGTACTTC TRBJ2-5 many TRBD2 TRBV27